These T cell receptor beta chains were read from a single sample in a study of identical twins. One entry per CDR3 protein, called by TCRdb with MiXCR from the 5' RACE reads. The sample records approximately 690,000 distinct CDR3 sequences, 6% to 6.5% being singletons. Input material: naive T cells sorted from blood. The origin of the receptors is a man aged 18 to 30 in good health. The CDR3 runs from the conserved cysteine through the conserved F or W. The order of the fields is V gene, clone size, J gene, D gene, CDR3 DNA, CDR3 protein. D genes are given only for firm matches. Clone size, where shown, is once, few, many, or a class for clones that have expanded.

TRBV12-3/TRBV12-4	few	TRBJ1-1	NA	TGTGCCAGCAGTTTAGCGCGGGCAGAAGCTTTCTTT	CASSLARAEAFF
TRBV6-5	NA	TRBJ2-3	NA	TGTGCCAGCAGTTACATGGGGGGTTTCGCCTATTTT	CASSYMGGFAYF
TRBV4-1	NA	TRBJ2-7	TRBD1	TGCGCCAGCAGCCAGACAGGGCAGACCTACGAGCAGTACTTC	CASSQTGQTYEQYF
TRBV5-1	NA	TRBJ2-4	NA	TGCGCCAGCAGCTTGGATCCGGGAACCAAAAACATTCAGTACTTC	CASSLDPGTKNIQYF
TRBV15	many	TRBJ2-1	NA	TGTGCCACCAGCCGTGGGCTAGAGAGCTCCTACAATGAGCAGTTCTTC	CATSRGLESSYNEQFF
TRBV5-1	NA	TRBJ2-7	TRBD1	TGCGCCAGCAGCCCGAGCCGGGACAGGACCTACGAGCAGTACTTC	CASSPSRDRTYEQYF
TRBV6-2/TRBV6-3	many	TRBJ2-2	TRBD2	TGTGCCAGCAGTTACGAGGCTAGCGGGTTCGGGGAGCTGTTTTTT	CASSYEASGFGELFF
TRBV5-1	many	TRBJ2-2	NA	TGCGCCAGCAGTGATAGGTCTGGCACCGGGGAGCTGTTTTTT	CASSDRSGTGELFF
TRBV7-9	few	TRBJ1-5	TRBD1	TGTGCCAGCAGCTTAGGGGGACAGGGGCGGATGAGTCAGCCCCAGCATTTT	CASSLGGQGRMSQPQHF
TRBV7-9	few	TRBJ2-1	NA	TGTGCCAGCAGCTTAACAGGGCACCGTAGGACCTACAATGAGCAGTTCTTC	CASSLTGHRRTYNEQFF
TRBV5-1	few	TRBJ2-7	NA	TGCGCCAGCAGCCAATTTATCCACGGACGGGACCCCAACGAGCAGTACTTC	CASSQFIHGRDPNEQYF
TRBV7-2	many	TRBJ2-7	NA	TGTGCCAGCAGCTTAGCCTTGCACCCGGGCTATCGCGAGCAGTACTTC	CASSLALHPGYREQYF
TRBV10-3	many	TRBJ1-5	NA	TGTGCCATCAGTGGTACAGACAAACCAAATCAGCCCCAGCATTTT	CAISGTDKPNQPQHF
TRBV20-1	many	TRBJ2-7	NA	TGCAGTGCTAGCGCACCGGGACGTTACGAGCAGTACTTC	CSASAPGRYEQYF
TRBV7-2	many	TRBJ2-2	NA	TGTGCCAGCAGCTTAGCGGCGGCGAACACCGGGGAGCTGTTTTTT	CASSLAAANTGELFF
TRBV29-1	many	TRBJ2-3	TRBD2	TGCAGCGTGGGCGGACTAGCGGACGCAGATACGCAGTATTTT	CSVGGLADADTQYF
TRBV28	many	TRBJ2-7	NA	TGTGCCAGCAGACTTAGCGGCTACGAGCAGTACTTC	CASRLSGYEQYF
TRBV12-3/TRBV12-4	many	TRBJ1-2	TRBD1	TGTGCCAGCAGCTTCGGACAGGGTTTCTATGGCTACACCTTC	CASSFGQGFYGYTF
TRBV29-1	many	TRBJ2-1	NA	TGCAGCGGGACCCGAGGGGTCGCATACAATGAGCAGTTCTTC	CSGTRGVAYNEQFF
TRBV4-3	NA	TRBJ2-2	TRBD1	TGCGCCAGCAGCCAGGACAGGGAATCCGGGGAGCTGTTTTTT	CASSQDRESGELFF
TRBV7-9	NA	TRBJ1-1	TRBD1	TGTGCCAGCAGCTTTCAGGGACAGGGAGAAACTGAAGCTTTCTTT	CASSFQGQGETEAFF
TRBV7-3	many	TRBJ2-2	NA	TGTGCCAGCAGCAAAAGAACCGGGGAGCTGTTTTTT	CASSKRTGELFF
TRBV11-2	NA	TRBJ2-5	TRBD2	TGTGCCAGCAGCTCCGCCATGGGACTAGCGCGGGAGACCCAGTACTTC	CASSSAMGLARETQYF
TRBV24-1	NA	TRBJ2-3	TRBD1	TGTGCCACCAGTGATCCACAGGGGATTGAGACAGATACGCAGTATTTT	CATSDPQGIETDTQYF
TRBV25-1	many	TRBJ1-1	TRBD1	TGTGCCAGCAGTGAGCCGACAGGGTCCACTGAAGCTTTCTTT	CASSEPTGSTEAFF
TRBV30	few	TRBJ2-1	TRBD2	TGTGCCTGGAGAACTAGCGGGAGGAATGAGCAGTTCTTC	CAWRTSGRNEQFF
TRBV20-1	few	TRBJ1-3	NA	TGCAGTGCCCTGCCGTCAGTCGGAAACACCATATATTTT	CSALPSVGNTIYF
TRBV29-1	NA	TRBJ2-1	NA	TGCAGCGTTGAAAATTACCAGACAGGGAGGAATGAGCAGTTCTTC	CSVENYQTGRNEQFF
TRBV29-1	many	TRBJ2-1	TRBD2	TGCAGCGTTGTAGGCGGGAGCGTATCTACTGGGCAGTTCTTC	CSVVGGSVSTGQFF
TRBV30	once	TRBJ2-3	NA	TGTGCCTGGAGTGTACCAGATACGCAGTATTTT	CAWSVPDTQYF
TRBV27	many	TRBJ1-1	NA	TGTGCCAGCAGTTCCCACTCAGGGAGTGAAGCTTTCTTT	CASSSHSGSEAFF
TRBV30	few	TRBJ1-2	NA	TGTGCCTGGAGGGGGGGGCGCCTCTATGGCTACACCTTC	CAWRGGRLYGYTF
TRBV24-1	many	TRBJ2-3	NA	TGTGCCACCAGTGGGGTCGGGAGCACAGATACGCAGTATTTT	CATSGVGSTDTQYF
TRBV20-1	many	TRBJ1-1	NA	TGCAGTGCCCCCGAGAGTTTGGGGACTGAAGCTTTCTTT	CSAPESLGTEAFF
TRBV6-2/TRBV6-3	NA	TRBJ2-3	NA	TGTGCCAGCGCCCCCGGGACGACAGATACGCAGTATTTT	CASAPGTTDTQYF
TRBV5-1	once	TRBJ2-3	NA	TGCGCCAGCAGCTCCGCTGAGGTGGGGATGTCAGATACGCAGTATTTT	CASSSAEVGMSDTQYF
TRBV10-3	few	TRBJ2-7	TRBD1	TGTGCCATCAGTGACCCCGGACAGGGCCTCCTTCTGGGCGAGCAGTACTTC	CAISDPGQGLLLGEQYF
TRBV6-5	many	TRBJ1-1	NA	TGTGCCAGCAGTTACTCGCGCACAGGGCTCACTGAAGCTTTCTTT	CASSYSRTGLTEAFF
TRBV20-1	many	TRBJ2-1	NA	TGCAGTGCTAGAGATCTCCTGGGCTCTAGTGAGCAGTTCTTC	CSARDLLGSSEQFF
TRBV12-3/TRBV12-4	many	TRBJ2-2	NA	TGTGCCAGCAGCTTTAGTCTGAGGGACGGGGAGCTGTTTTTT	CASSFSLRDGELFF
TRBV15	many	TRBJ2-7	NA	TGTGCCACCAGGATCTCGGGATTTTCCTCCTACGAGCAGTACTTC	CATRISGFSSYEQYF
TRBV7-8	many	TRBJ2-1	TRBD2	TGTGCCAGCAGCTTAGGTCCCCTAGGCGGGAGGAGGGGTGAGCAGTTCTTC	CASSLGPLGGRRGEQFF
TRBV12-3/TRBV12-4	many	TRBJ2-2	NA	TGTGCCAGCAGTACCGCCCTAGGGGCCGGGGAGCTGTTTTTT	CASSTALGAGELFF
TRBV10-3	few	TRBJ2-3	NA	TGTGCCATCAAGGGCGGGACCCTCACAGATACGCAGTATTTT	CAIKGGTLTDTQYF
TRBV29-1	many	TRBJ1-4	NA	TGCAGCGTTGAGGTTGAAAAACTGTTTTTT	CSVEVEKLFF
TRBV2	NA	TRBJ2-1	NA	TGTGCCAGCAGTGATCCACGGGGTGATGAGCAGTTCTTC	CASSDPRGDEQFF
TRBV19	many	TRBJ2-2	TRBD1	TGTGCCAGTAGTGCCCCGGGACAGGGGCCACACACCGGGGAGCTGTTTTTT	CASSAPGQGPHTGELFF
TRBV15	many	TRBJ2-2	NA	TGTGCCACCAGCAGAGGTCCATCGGACACCGGGGAGCTGTTTTTT	CATSRGPSDTGELFF
TRBV20-1	NA	TRBJ2-7	NA	TGCAGTGCAAAGACAGATATATACGAGCAGTACTTC	CSAKTDIYEQYF
TRBV10-3	many	TRBJ1-6	TRBD1	TGTGCCATCAGTGAGGGGACAGCTAATTCACCCCTCCACTTT	CAISEGTANSPLHF
TRBV10-1	NA	TRBJ2-2	NA	TGCTCCAGCCAGGACAGCCGCACCGGGGAGCTGTTTTTT	CSSQDSRTGELFF
TRBV12-3/TRBV12-4	many	TRBJ2-3	NA	TGTGCCAGCAGTTCAAACCCACTACGAGTAGATACGCAGTATTTT	CASSSNPLRVDTQYF
TRBV29-1	few	TRBJ2-6	TRBD2	TGCAGCGTTGGGTGGGAGACTAGCGGGGCTGGGGCCAACGTCCTGACTTTC	CSVGWETSGAGANVLTF
TRBV12-3/TRBV12-4	many	TRBJ1-1	TRBD1	TGTGCCAGCAGGTTACCGGGACAGGGAAGAGAAGCTTTCTTT	CASRLPGQGREAFF
TRBV29-1	many	TRBJ1-5	TRBD1	TGCAGCACAGGGGGCCCGAATCAGCCCCAGCATTTT	CSTGGPNQPQHF
TRBV10-3	many	TRBJ2-7	NA	TGTGCCATCACCCCAGGGGAGGGCTACGAGCAGTACTTC	CAITPGEGYEQYF
TRBV20-1	many	TRBJ2-5	TRBD1	TGCAGTGTTTCGGTGGGACAGCTAAAAGAGACCCAGTACTTC	CSVSVGQLKETQYF
TRBV10-3	many	TRBJ1-2	TRBD1	TGTGCCATCAGGGGACAGGAGAACTATGGCTACACCTTC	CAIRGQENYGYTF
TRBV6-1	few	TRBJ2-4	NA	TGTGCCATACACCGTGGGGCGAGTGAAAACATTCAGTACTTC	CAIHRGASENIQYF